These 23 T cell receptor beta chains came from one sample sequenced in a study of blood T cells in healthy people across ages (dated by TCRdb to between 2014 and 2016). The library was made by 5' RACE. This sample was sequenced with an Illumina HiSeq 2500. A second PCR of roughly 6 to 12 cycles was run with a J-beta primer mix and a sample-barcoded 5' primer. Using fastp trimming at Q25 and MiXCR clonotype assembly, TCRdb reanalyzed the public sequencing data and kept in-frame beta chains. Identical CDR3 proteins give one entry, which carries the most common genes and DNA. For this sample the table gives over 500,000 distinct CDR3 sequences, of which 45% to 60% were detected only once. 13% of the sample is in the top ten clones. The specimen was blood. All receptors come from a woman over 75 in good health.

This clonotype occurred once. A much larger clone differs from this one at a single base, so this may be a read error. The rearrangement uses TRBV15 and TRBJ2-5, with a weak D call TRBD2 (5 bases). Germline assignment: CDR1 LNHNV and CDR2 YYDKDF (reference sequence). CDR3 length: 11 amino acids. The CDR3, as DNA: TGTGCCGCCAGCAGAGGACTGTACCAGTACTTC. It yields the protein CAASRGLYQYF.

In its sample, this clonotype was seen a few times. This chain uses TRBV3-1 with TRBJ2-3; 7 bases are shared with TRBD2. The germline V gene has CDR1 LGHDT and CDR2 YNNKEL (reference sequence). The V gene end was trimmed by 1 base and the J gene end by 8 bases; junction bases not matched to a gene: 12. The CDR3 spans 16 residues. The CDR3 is CASSQGRAGAWGTQYF. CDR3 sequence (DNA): TGTGCCAGCAGCCAAGGACGTGCGGGAGCATGGGGTACGCAGTATTTT.

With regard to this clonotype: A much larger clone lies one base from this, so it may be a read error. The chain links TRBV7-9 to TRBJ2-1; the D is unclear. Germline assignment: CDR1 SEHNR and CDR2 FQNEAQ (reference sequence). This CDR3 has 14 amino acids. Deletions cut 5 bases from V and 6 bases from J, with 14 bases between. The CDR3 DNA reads TGTGCCAGCAGCGTAGTGTCCCGGTCCAATGAGCAGTTCTTC. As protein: CASSVVSRSNEQFF.

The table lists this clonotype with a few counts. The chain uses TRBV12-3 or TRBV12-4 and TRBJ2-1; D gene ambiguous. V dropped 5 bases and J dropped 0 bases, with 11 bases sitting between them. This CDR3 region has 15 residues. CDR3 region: CASSPKWDSYNEQFF. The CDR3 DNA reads TGTGCCAGCAGTCCTAAGTGGGACTCCTACAATGAGCAGTTCTTC.

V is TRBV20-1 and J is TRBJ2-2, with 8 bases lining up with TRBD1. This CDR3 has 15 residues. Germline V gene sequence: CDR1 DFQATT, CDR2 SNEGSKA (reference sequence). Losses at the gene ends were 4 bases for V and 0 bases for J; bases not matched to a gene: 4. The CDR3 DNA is TGCAGTGCTATAATACAGGGGGCGAACACCGGGGAGCTGTTTTTT. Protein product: CSAIIQGANTGELFF.

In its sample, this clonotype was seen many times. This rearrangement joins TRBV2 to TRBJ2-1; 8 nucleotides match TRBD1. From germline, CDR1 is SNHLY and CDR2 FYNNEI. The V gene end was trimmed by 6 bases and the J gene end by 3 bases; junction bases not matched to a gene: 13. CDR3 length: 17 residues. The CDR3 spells CASRTGQGRGNYNEQFF. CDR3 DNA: TGTGCCAGCAGGACCGGACAGGGCAGGGGTAACTACAATGAGCAGTTCTTC.

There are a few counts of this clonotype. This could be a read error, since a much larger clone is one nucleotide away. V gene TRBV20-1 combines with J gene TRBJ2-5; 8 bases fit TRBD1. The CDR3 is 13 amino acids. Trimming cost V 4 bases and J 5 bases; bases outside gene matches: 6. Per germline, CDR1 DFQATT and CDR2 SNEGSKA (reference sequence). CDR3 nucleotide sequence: TGCAGTGCTACGGCACAGGGGGTTGAGACCCAGTACTTC. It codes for CSATAQGVETQYF.

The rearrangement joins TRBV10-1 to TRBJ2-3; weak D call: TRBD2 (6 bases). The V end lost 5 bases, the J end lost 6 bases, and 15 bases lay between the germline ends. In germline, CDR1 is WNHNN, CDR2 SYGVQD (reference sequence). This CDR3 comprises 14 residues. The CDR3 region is CASSKGLSRDTQYF. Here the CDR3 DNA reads TGCGCCAGCAGTAAGGGACTCTCGAGGGATACGCAGTATTTT.

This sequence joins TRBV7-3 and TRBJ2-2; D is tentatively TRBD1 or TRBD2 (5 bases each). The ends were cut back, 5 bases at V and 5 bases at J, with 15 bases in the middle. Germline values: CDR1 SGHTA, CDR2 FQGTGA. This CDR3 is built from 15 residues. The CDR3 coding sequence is TGTGCCAGCAGCCCTAGTTGGGGCGGGACCGGGGAGCTGTTTTTT. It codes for CASSPSWGGTGELFF.

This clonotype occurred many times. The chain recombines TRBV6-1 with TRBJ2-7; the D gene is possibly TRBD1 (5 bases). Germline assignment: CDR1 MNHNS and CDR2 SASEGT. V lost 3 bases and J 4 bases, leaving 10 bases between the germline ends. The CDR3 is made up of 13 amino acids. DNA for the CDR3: TGTGCCAGCAGTGAGTACCAGGGTTACGAGCAGTACTTC. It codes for CASSEYQGYEQYF.

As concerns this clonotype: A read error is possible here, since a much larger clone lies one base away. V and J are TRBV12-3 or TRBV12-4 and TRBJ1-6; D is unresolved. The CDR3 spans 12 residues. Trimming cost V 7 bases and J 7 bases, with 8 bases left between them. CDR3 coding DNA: TGTGCCAGCACCGCGGGGAATTCACCCCTCCACTTT. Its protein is CASTAGNSPLHF.

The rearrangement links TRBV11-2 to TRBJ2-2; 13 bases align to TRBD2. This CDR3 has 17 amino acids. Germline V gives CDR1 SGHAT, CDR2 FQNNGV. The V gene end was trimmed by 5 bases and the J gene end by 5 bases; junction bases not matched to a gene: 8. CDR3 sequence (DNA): TGTGCCAGCAGCGGCGGGGGACTAGCGGGGAGAACCGGGGAGCTGTTTTTT. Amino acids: CASSGGGLAGRTGELFF.

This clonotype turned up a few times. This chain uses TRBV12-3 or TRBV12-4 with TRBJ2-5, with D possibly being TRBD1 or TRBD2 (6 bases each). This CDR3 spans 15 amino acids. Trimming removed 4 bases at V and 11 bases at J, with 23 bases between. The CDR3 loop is CASSWGTDAQGTQYF. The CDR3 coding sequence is TGTGCCAGCAGTTGGGGGACTGATGCTCAGGGGACTCAGTACTTC.

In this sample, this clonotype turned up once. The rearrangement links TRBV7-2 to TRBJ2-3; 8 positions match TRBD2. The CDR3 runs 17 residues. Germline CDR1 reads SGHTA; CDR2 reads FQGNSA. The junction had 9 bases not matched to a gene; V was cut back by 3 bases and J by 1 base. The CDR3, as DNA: TGTGCCAGCAGCTTCCCAACTACTAGCGGACGCACAGATACGCAGTATTTT. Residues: CASSFPTTSGRTDTQYF.

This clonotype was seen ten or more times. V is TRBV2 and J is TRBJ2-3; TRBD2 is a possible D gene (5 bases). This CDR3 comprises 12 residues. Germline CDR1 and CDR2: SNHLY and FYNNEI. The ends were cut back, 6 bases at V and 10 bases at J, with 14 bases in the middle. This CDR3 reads CASRVTLEAQYF. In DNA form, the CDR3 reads TGTGCCAGCAGGGTGACCCTGGAGGCGCAGTATTTT. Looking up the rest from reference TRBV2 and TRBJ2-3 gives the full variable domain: EPEVTQTPSHQVTQMGQEVILRCVPISNHLYFYWYRQILGQKVEFLVSFYNNEISEKSEIFDDQFSVERPDGSNFTLKIRSTKLEDSAMYFCASRVTLEAQYFGPGTRLTVL.

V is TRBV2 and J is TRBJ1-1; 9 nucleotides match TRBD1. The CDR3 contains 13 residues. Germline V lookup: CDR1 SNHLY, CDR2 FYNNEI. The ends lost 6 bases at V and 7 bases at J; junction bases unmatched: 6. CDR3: CASSPQGAGEAFF. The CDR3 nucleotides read TGTGCCAGCAGCCCACAGGGGGCCGGTGAAGCTTTCTTT.

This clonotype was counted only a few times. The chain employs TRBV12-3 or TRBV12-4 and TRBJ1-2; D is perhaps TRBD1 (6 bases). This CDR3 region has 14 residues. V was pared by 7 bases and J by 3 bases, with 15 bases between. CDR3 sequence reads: CASNLQGKDYGYTF. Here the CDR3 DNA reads TGTGCCAGCAACCTACAGGGAAAAGACTATGGCTACACCTTC.

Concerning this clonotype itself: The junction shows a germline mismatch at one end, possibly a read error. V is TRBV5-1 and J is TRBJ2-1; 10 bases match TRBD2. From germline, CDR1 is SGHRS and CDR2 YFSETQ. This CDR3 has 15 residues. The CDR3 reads CASSLSGRAVDERFF. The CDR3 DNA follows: TGCGCCAGCAGCTTAAGCGGGAGGGCCGTAGATGAGCGGTTCTTC.

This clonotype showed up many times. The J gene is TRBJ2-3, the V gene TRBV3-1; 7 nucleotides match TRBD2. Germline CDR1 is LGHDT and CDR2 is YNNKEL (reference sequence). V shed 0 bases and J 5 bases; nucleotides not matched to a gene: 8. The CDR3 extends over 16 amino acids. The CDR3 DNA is TGTGCCAGCAGCCAAGAAGGTGGGAGGGCCCAAGATACGCAGTATTTT. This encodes CASSQEGGRAQDTQYF.

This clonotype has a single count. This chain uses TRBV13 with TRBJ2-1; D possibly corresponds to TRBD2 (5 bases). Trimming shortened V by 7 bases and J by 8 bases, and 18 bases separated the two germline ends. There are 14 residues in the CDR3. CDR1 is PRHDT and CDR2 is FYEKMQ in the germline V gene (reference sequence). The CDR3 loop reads CASTPGIGAYEQFF. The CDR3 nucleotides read TGTGCCAGCACCCCCGGGATCGGTGCCTATGAGCAGTTCTTC.

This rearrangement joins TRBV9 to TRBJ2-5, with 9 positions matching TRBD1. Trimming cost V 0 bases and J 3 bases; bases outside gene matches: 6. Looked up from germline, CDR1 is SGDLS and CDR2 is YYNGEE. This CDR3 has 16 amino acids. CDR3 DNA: TGTGCCAGCAGCGTAGATGGGACAGGGTTAAAAGAGACCCAGTACTTC. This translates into CASSVDGTGLKETQYF.

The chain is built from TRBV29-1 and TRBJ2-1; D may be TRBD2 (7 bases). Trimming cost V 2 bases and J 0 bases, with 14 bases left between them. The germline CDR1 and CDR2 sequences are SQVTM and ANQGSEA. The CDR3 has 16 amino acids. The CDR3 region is CSVELAGASSYNEQFF. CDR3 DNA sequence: TGCAGCGTTGAACTGGCGGGGGCTAGCTCCTACAATGAGCAGTTCTTC.

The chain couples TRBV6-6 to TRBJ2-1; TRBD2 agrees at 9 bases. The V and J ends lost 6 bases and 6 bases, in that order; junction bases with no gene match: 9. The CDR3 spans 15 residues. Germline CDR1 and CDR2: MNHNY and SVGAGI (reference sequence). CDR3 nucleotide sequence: TGTGCCAGCAGCTCGACTAGCGGTCGGTCCAATGAGCAGTTCTTC. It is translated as CASSSTSGRSNEQFF.